This T cell receptor beta chain was captured by sequencing in a study of early T cells in non-severe SARS-CoV-2 infection. The CDR3 spans 13 residues. Germline CDR1 SGDLS, CDR2 YYNGEE. This clonotype was detected many times. Germline is not matched at one junction end, which may reflect a read error. Each CDR3 protein is one row after TCRdb ran MiXCR on the 5' RACE reads. The sample consists of tens of thousands of distinct CDR3 sequences, under 13% of them appearing once. The sequenced sample was whole blood. The TCR originated in an adult who was a healthcare worker with PCR-confirmed SARS-CoV-2 infection or an uninfected control (not recorded which). The chain combines TRBV9 with TRBJ2-7; a possible D gene is TRBD2 (6 bases). The CDR3 loop is CASSPRPDYEQYF. The CDR3 bases are TGTGCCAGCAGCCCACGCCCGGACTACGAACAGTACTTC. The whole variable domain, filled in from reference TRBV9 and TRBJ2-7, reads DSGVTQTPKHLITATGQRVTLRCSPRSGDLSVYWYQQSLDQGLQFLIQYYNGEERAKGNILERFSAQQFPDLHSELNLSSLELGDSALYFCASSPRPDYEQYFGPGTRLTVT.